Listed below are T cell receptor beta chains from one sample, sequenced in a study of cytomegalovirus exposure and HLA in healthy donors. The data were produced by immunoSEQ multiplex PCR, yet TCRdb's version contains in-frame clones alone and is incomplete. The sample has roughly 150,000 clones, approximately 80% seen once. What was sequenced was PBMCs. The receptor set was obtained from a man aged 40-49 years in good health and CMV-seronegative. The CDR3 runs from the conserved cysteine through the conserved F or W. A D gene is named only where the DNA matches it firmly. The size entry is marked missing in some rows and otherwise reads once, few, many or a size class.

CDR3nt: TGTGCCAGCAGCCCGAGGACAGGGGAGTACTACGAGCAGTACTTC
CDR3aa: CASSPRTGEYYEQYF
d_gene: TRBD1
j_gene: TRBJ2-7
v_gene: TRBV4-2
abundance: .

CDR3nt: TGCGCCAGCAGCCAGGAGGTTTGGGATGCCGAGCAGTACTTC
CDR3aa: CASSQEVWDAEQYF
d_gene: .
j_gene: TRBJ2-7
v_gene: TRBV4-3
abundance: few

CDR3nt: TGTGCCAGCAGCTTACGCGGGACAGCGAACACTGAAGCTTTCTTT
CDR3aa: CASSLRGTANTEAFF
d_gene: TRBD1
j_gene: TRBJ1-1
v_gene: TRBV7-9
abundance: .

CDR3nt: TGTGCCTGGCAGTCCAGACAAGGAAACTATGGCTACACCTTC
CDR3aa: CAWQSRQGNYGYTF
d_gene: .
j_gene: TRBJ1-2
v_gene: TRBV30
abundance: .

CDR3nt: TGCGCCAGCAGCCAAGTACAGACCGATCAGCCCCAGCATTTT
CDR3aa: CASSQVQTDQPQHF
d_gene: .
j_gene: TRBJ1-5
v_gene: TRBV4-1
abundance: .

CDR3nt: TGTGCCAGCAGGCGACAGGGTATCGACGAGCAGTACTTC
CDR3aa: CASRRQGIDEQYF
d_gene: TRBD1
j_gene: TRBJ2-7
v_gene: TRBV14
abundance: .

CDR3nt: TGTGCTAGTGGTTTGGCGACAGGGTACGAGCAGTACTTC
CDR3aa: CASGLATGYEQYF
d_gene: TRBD1
j_gene: TRBJ2-7
v_gene: TRBV12-5
abundance: .

CDR3nt: TGTGCCAGCAGCTTAAAATGGCCCCAGGGTTTATGGTATGGCTACACCTTC
CDR3aa: CASSLKWPQGLWYGYTF
d_gene: .
j_gene: TRBJ1-2
v_gene: TRBV7-2
abundance: .

CDR3nt: TGTGCCAGCAGTGCCCGCAGAACTGGGGCCAACGTCCTGACTTTC
CDR3aa: CASSARRTGANVLTF
d_gene: .
j_gene: TRBJ2-6
v_gene: TRBV27
abundance: .

CDR3nt: TGTGCCAGCAGCCGACCCCTTATCGGACACAATCAGCCCCAGCATTTT
CDR3aa: CASSRPLIGHNQPQHF
d_gene: .
j_gene: TRBJ1-5
v_gene: TRBV5-4
abundance: .

CDR3nt: TGTGCCAGCACCGACGCGAACGGAGCCCCCTACAATGAGCAGTTCTTC
CDR3aa: CASTDANGAPYNEQFF
d_gene: .
j_gene: TRBJ2-1
v_gene: TRBV2
abundance: few

CDR3nt: TGTGCCTCCGAAGGGGGCGCGGACGAGCAGTACTTC
CDR3aa: CASEGGADEQYF
d_gene: TRBD1
j_gene: TRBJ2-7
v_gene: TRBV30
abundance: .

CDR3nt: TGTGCCAGCTCACCACCGGGGGAGGCGGCTGAAAAACTGTTTTTT
CDR3aa: CASSPPGEAAEKLFF
d_gene: .
j_gene: TRBJ1-4
v_gene: TRBV18
abundance: .

CDR3nt: TGTGCCAGCAGCTTTTGGGCGGGAGGGCCGGGCGAGCAGTACTTC
CDR3aa: CASSFWAGGPGEQYF
d_gene: TRBD2
j_gene: TRBJ2-7
v_gene: TRBV11-2
abundance: .

CDR3nt: TGCGCCAGCAGTCGGGACAGGGGGCTCACCGGGGAGCTGTTTTTT
CDR3aa: CASSRDRGLTGELFF
d_gene: TRBD1
j_gene: TRBJ2-2
v_gene: TRBV4-3
abundance: .

CDR3nt: TGTGCCAGCAGCACTCCGACAGGGGGGTTTGCCTACGAGCAGTACTTC
CDR3aa: CASSTPTGGFAYEQYF
d_gene: .
j_gene: TRBJ2-7
v_gene: TRBV21-1
abundance: .

CDR3nt: TGCGCCAGCAGCCGACACCCGCCCGGGACTAGCGGAGAGCAAGAGACCCAGTACTTC
CDR3aa: CASSRHPPGTSGEQETQYF
d_gene: TRBD2
j_gene: TRBJ2-5
v_gene: TRBV4-1
abundance: .

CDR3nt: TGCAGCTACAGCCCCTCGGGGACAGGGCGGTCCGAGCAGTACTTC
CDR3aa: CSYSPSGTGRSEQYF
d_gene: TRBD1
j_gene: TRBJ2-7
v_gene: TRBV29-1
abundance: .

CDR3nt: TGTGCCAGCAGCGCGGGACAGGGAAGTCTCGGGGAGCTGTTTTTT
CDR3aa: CASSAGQGSLGELFF
d_gene: TRBD1
j_gene: TRBJ2-2
v_gene: TRBV7-9
abundance: .

CDR3nt: TGTGCCAGCAAACGGGACAGGGTGACAGATACGCAGTATTTT
CDR3aa: CASKRDRVTDTQYF
d_gene: TRBD1
j_gene: TRBJ2-3
v_gene: TRBV19
abundance: .

CDR3nt: TGTGCCAGCAGCTGGACTAGCGGGACCGTTGAGCAGTTCTTC
CDR3aa: CASSWTSGTVEQFF
d_gene: TRBD2
j_gene: TRBJ2-1
v_gene: TRBV7-2
abundance: few

CDR3nt: TGTGCCAGCAGTTATGACGGGCAGGGGGTTGCTGGGGAGCTGTTTTTT
CDR3aa: CASSYDGQGVAGELFF
d_gene: TRBD1
j_gene: TRBJ2-2
v_gene: TRBV6-5
abundance: .

CDR3nt: TGCAGTGCGCAGACAAACACTGAAGCTTTCTTT
CDR3aa: CSAQTNTEAFF
d_gene: .
j_gene: TRBJ1-1
v_gene: TRBV20-1
abundance: .

CDR3nt: TGTGCCAGCAGCTGGAGGACGGGGGACTATGGCTACACCTTC
CDR3aa: CASSWRTGDYGYTF
d_gene: .
j_gene: TRBJ1-2
v_gene: TRBV5-4
abundance: .

CDR3nt: TGTGCCAGCAGCGGGGAGGGCCCCGGGGAGCTGTTTTTT
CDR3aa: CASSGEGPGELFF
d_gene: TRBD2
j_gene: TRBJ2-2
v_gene: TRBV5-6
abundance: .

CDR3nt: TGTGCCAGCAGTCGGACACAACCCCAAGAGACCCAGTACTTC
CDR3aa: CASSRTQPQETQYF
d_gene: .
j_gene: TRBJ2-5
v_gene: TRBV2
abundance: .

CDR3nt: TGTGCCAGCAGCTTAGCGTCAGGGTCCGAGCAGTACTTC
CDR3aa: CASSLASGSEQYF
d_gene: .
j_gene: TRBJ2-7
v_gene: TRBV7-6
abundance: few

CDR3nt: TGTGCCAGCAGCGCTCTCGGGGGGGGAAGCTCCTACGAGCAGTACTTC
CDR3aa: CASSALGGGSSYEQYF
d_gene: TRBD2
j_gene: TRBJ2-7
v_gene: TRBV9
abundance: once

CDR3nt: TGTGCCAGCAGTGAAAGTAGGACAGGGTGGGATCCCTTCGCTGAAGCTTTCTTT
CDR3aa: CASSESRTGWDPFAEAFF
d_gene: TRBD1
j_gene: TRBJ1-1
v_gene: TRBV6-1
abundance: .

CDR3nt: TGTGCCAGCAGCCTAGAGGGACAGGGGTGGACAGATACGCAGTATTTT
CDR3aa: CASSLEGQGWTDTQYF
d_gene: TRBD1
j_gene: TRBJ2-3
v_gene: TRBV7-2
abundance: .

CDR3nt: TGTGCCAGCTCACCGGGGGCTACCCGCGGGCCAGATACGCAGTATTTT
CDR3aa: CASSPGATRGPDTQYF
d_gene: .
j_gene: TRBJ2-3
v_gene: TRBV18
abundance: .

CDR3nt: TGCAGCGTTGATAGTGGGTGGACAGGGAAACCATACGAGCAGTACTTC
CDR3aa: CSVDSGWTGKPYEQYF
d_gene: TRBD1
j_gene: TRBJ2-7
v_gene: TRBV29-1
abundance: .

CDR3nt: TGTGCCAGCAGCTCAAGACAGGGGCAGAACACTGAAGCTTTCTTT
CDR3aa: CASSSRQGQNTEAFF
d_gene: TRBD1
j_gene: TRBJ1-1
v_gene: TRBV11-2
abundance: few

CDR3nt: TGTGCCAGCACCGGACTGGGGGGAGTCTATGGCTACACCTTC
CDR3aa: CASTGLGGVYGYTF
d_gene: .
j_gene: TRBJ1-2
v_gene: TRBV9
abundance: .

CDR3nt: TGTGCCAGCAGTTCAGGGACTAGCGGGAGCGCGGGGACCTACGAGCAGTACTTC
CDR3aa: CASSSGTSGSAGTYEQYF
d_gene: TRBD2
j_gene: TRBJ2-7
v_gene: TRBV27
abundance: .

CDR3nt: TGTGCCAGCAGCCAGGGACAGGGGGCCCTCGAGCAGTACTTC
CDR3aa: CASSQGQGALEQYF
d_gene: TRBD1
j_gene: TRBJ2-7
v_gene: TRBV11-1
abundance: .

CDR3nt: TGCGCCAGCAGCCCGACTAGCGGAGCCTACGAGCAGTACTTC
CDR3aa: CASSPTSGAYEQYF
d_gene: TRBD2
j_gene: TRBJ2-7
v_gene: TRBV4-1
abundance: .

CDR3nt: TGTGCTAGTGGCCAAACAGAAGCAGATACGCAGTATTTT
CDR3aa: CASGQTEADTQYF
d_gene: .
j_gene: TRBJ2-3
v_gene: TRBV12-5
abundance: .

CDR3nt: TGTGCCAGCAGCTTAGGGCCGGCGGGGAGTGAAAAACTGTTTTTT
CDR3aa: CASSLGPAGSEKLFF
d_gene: .
j_gene: TRBJ1-4
v_gene: TRBV7-9
abundance: .

CDR3nt: TGTGCCATCAGTGAGTCGAGGACAGGGGTTAGCAATCAGCCCCAGCATTTT
CDR3aa: CAISESRTGVSNQPQHF
d_gene: TRBD1
j_gene: TRBJ1-5
v_gene: TRBV10-3
abundance: .

CDR3nt: TGTGCCAGCAGCCCCTCGAGTGGGGGCTCAGTGTGTGTACACGAGCAGTACTTC
CDR3aa: CASSPSSGGSVCVHEQYF
d_gene: .
j_gene: TRBJ2-7
v_gene: TRBV6-4
abundance: once

CDR3nt: TGTGCCAGCAGCGGACTAGCTTTACAGACCCAGTACTTC
CDR3aa: CASSGLALQTQYF
d_gene: TRBD2
j_gene: TRBJ2-5
v_gene: TRBV7-7
abundance: .

CDR3nt: TGCGCCAGCAGCCAAGTAGGGGGGGGTGAAGCTTTCTTT
CDR3aa: CASSQVGGGEAFF
d_gene: .
j_gene: TRBJ1-1
v_gene: TRBV4-1
abundance: .

CDR3nt: TGTGCCAGCAGCTTGGAGCGGGGGGTCTTAGATCAGCCCCAGCATTTT
CDR3aa: CASSLERGVLDQPQHF
d_gene: .
j_gene: TRBJ1-5
v_gene: TRBV5-8
abundance: .

CDR3nt: TGCGCCAGCAGCTTGAATAGGTGGCTAGCGGGGATGACAGATACGCAGTATTTT
CDR3aa: CASSLNRWLAGMTDTQYF
d_gene: TRBD2
j_gene: TRBJ2-3
v_gene: TRBV5-1
abundance: .

CDR3nt: TGTGCCAGCAGTGAATCGGGGGGCAGGGAGACCCAGTACTTC
CDR3aa: CASSESGGRETQYF
d_gene: .
j_gene: TRBJ2-5
v_gene: TRBV6-1
abundance: .

CDR3nt: TGTGCCTGGAGCATAGGGGGGGCTAGCACAGATACGCAGTATTTT
CDR3aa: CAWSIGGASTDTQYF
d_gene: .
j_gene: TRBJ2-3
v_gene: TRBV30
abundance: .

CDR3nt: TGTGCCACCAGCAACCGAAGAGATCAGCCCCAGCATTTT
CDR3aa: CATSNRRDQPQHF
d_gene: .
j_gene: TRBJ1-5
v_gene: TRBV15
abundance: .

CDR3nt: TGTGCCAGCAGTGTGGGGAGTGGGAGTCCCACCAATGAGCAGTTCTTC
CDR3aa: CASSVGSGSPTNEQFF
d_gene: .
j_gene: TRBJ2-1
v_gene: TRBV6-4
abundance: few

CDR3nt: TGTGCCAGCAGCTTGTGGGCCGGGACAGGCACCAATGAGCAGTTCTTC
CDR3aa: CASSLWAGTGTNEQFF
d_gene: TRBD1
j_gene: TRBJ2-1
v_gene: TRBV5-6
abundance: .

CDR3nt: TGTGCCTGGAGCCCCGGGACAGAGAGCAATCAGCCCCAGCATTTT
CDR3aa: CAWSPGTESNQPQHF
d_gene: TRBD1
j_gene: TRBJ1-5
v_gene: TRBV30
abundance: .

CDR3nt: TGTGCCAGCAGCTTGGGACTTGAAGAGACCCAGTACTTC
CDR3aa: CASSLGLEETQYF
d_gene: .
j_gene: TRBJ2-5
v_gene: TRBV11-2
abundance: .

CDR3nt: TGTGCCAGCAGCTTCGAGATAGGACAGGTTACAACTGAAGCTTTCTTT
CDR3aa: CASSFEIGQVTTEAFF
d_gene: TRBD1
j_gene: TRBJ1-1
v_gene: TRBV5-6
abundance: .

CDR3nt: TGTGCCAGCAGTCTATCCGGGGGGTCACCCCTCCACTTT
CDR3aa: CASSLSGGSPLHF
d_gene: .
j_gene: TRBJ1-6
v_gene: TRBV28
abundance: .

CDR3nt: TGCGCCAGCGGCGGGACTAGCGGATCACAAGAGACCCAGTACTTC
CDR3aa: CASGGTSGSQETQYF
d_gene: TRBD2
j_gene: TRBJ2-5
v_gene: TRBV5-1
abundance: .

CDR3nt: TGTGCCAGCAGCACTACAGGGGGCTATGGCTACACCTTC
CDR3aa: CASSTTGGYGYTF
d_gene: TRBD1
j_gene: TRBJ1-2
v_gene: TRBV5-4
abundance: .

CDR3nt: TGTGCCAGCAGCTTACCCGCCGGGGGTAGCGGGGGAAAGACCCAGTACTTC
CDR3aa: CASSLPAGGSGGKTQYF
d_gene: TRBD2
j_gene: TRBJ2-5
v_gene: TRBV7-2
abundance: once

CDR3nt: TGTGCCAGCAGAAACGGACAGGGGGCGCGAGGCTACACCTTC
CDR3aa: CASRNGQGARGYTF
d_gene: TRBD1
j_gene: TRBJ1-2
v_gene: TRBV6-5
abundance: once

CDR3nt: TGTGCCAGCAGAGCCGGACAGGGCACCGGGGAGCTGTTTTTT
CDR3aa: CASRAGQGTGELFF
d_gene: TRBD1
j_gene: TRBJ2-2
v_gene: TRBV2
abundance: .